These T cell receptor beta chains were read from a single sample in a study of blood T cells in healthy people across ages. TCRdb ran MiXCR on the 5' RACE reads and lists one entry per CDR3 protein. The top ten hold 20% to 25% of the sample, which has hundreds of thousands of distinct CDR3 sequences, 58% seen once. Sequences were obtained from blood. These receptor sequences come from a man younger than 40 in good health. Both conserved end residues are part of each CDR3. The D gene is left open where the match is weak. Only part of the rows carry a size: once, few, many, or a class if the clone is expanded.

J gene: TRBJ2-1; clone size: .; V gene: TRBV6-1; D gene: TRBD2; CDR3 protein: CASSPGTSGRDEQFF; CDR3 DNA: TGTGCCAGCAGTCCCGGGACTAGCGGGAGGGATGAGCAGTTCTTC
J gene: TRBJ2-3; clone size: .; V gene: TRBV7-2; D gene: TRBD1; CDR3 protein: CASSPPDRAPTDTQYF; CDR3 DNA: TGTGCCAGCAGCCCACCCGACAGGGCCCCCACAGATACGCAGTATTTT
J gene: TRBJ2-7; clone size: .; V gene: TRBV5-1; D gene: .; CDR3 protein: CASRFDSGTYEQYF; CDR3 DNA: TGCGCCAGCAGATTCGATAGCGGTACCTACGAGCAGTACTTC
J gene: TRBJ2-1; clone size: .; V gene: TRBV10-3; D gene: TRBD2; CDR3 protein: CAISDRSGTEENEQFF; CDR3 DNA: TGTGCCATCAGTGACCGTAGCGGGACTGAAGAGAATGAGCAGTTCTTC
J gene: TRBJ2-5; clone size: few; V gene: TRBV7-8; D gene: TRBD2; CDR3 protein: CASSLGRGARETQYF; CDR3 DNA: TGTGCCAGCAGCTTAGGGCGGGGGGCCCGAGAGACCCAGTACTTC
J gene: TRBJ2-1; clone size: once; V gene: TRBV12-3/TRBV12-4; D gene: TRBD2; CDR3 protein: CASSSFSLAGGPLSYNEQFF; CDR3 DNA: TGTGCCAGCAGTTCTTTCAGTCTAGCGGGGGGTCCCCTCTCCTACAATGAGCAGTTCTTC
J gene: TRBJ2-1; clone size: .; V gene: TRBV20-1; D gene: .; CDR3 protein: CSARSGSPYNEQFF; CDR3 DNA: TGCAGTGCTAGATCCGGCTCCCCGTACAATGAGCAGTTCTTC
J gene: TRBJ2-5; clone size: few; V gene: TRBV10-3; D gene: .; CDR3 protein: CAIRERGETQYF; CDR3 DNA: TGTGCCATCAGAGAAAGGGGCGAGACCCAGTACTTC
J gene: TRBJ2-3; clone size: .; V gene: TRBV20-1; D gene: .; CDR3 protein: CSARDRRDGSDTQYF; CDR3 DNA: TGCAGTGCTAGAGATCGCCGAGATGGGAGTGATACGCAGTATTTT
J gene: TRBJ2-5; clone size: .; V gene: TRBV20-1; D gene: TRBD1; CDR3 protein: CSAFAQGKWETQYF; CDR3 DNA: TGCAGTGCATTTGCACAGGGGAAGTGGGAGACCCAGTACTTC
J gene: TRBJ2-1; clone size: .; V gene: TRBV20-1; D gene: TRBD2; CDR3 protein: CSATNPGLAGNEQFF; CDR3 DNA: TGCAGTGCAACAAATCCGGGACTAGCGGGCAATGAGCAGTTCTTC
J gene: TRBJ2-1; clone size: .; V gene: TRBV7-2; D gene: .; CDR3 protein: CASSYFGESEQFF; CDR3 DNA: TGTGCCAGCTCGTATTTTGGAGAAAGTGAGCAGTTCTTC
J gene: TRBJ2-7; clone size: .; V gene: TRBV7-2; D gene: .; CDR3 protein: CASSPLLRYEQYF; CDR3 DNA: TGTGCCAGCAGCCCCCTCCTAAGGTACGAGCAGTACTTC
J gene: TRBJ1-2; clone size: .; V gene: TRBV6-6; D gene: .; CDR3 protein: CASSKPGDGYTF; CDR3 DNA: TGTGCCAGCAGCAAACCGGGGGATGGCTACACCTTC
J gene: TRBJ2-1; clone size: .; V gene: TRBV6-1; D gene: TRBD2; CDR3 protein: CASSRSGGGSNEQFF; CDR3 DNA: TGTGCCAGCAGTAGAAGCGGGGGGGGATCCAATGAGCAGTTCTTC
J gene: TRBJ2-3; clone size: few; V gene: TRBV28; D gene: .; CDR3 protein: CASSLDWPTDTQYF; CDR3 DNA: TGTGCCAGCAGTTTGGATTGGCCGACAGATACGCAGTATTTT
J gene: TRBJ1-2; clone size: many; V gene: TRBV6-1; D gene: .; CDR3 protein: CASSGSSYGYTF; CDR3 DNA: TGTGCCAGCAGTGGGAGTAGCTATGGCTACACCTTC
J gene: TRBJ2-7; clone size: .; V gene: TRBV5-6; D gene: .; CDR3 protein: CASSLVGGGSEQYF; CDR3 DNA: TGTGCCAGCAGCTTGGTTGGAGGGGGGAGCGAGCAGTACTTC
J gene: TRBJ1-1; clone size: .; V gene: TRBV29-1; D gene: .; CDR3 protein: CSASKGQGRTEAFF; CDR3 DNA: TGCAGCGCCTCCAAAGGGCAGGGAAGGACTGAAGCTTTCTTT
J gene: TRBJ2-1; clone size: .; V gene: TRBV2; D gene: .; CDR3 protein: CASSEGRLVNEQFF; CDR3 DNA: TGTGCCAGCAGTGAAGGTCGACTAGTCAATGAGCAGTTCTTC
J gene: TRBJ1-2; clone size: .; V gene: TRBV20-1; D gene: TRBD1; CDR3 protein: CSAARDRGRGYTF; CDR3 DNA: TGCAGTGCTGCCCGGGACAGGGGTAGAGGGTACACCTTC
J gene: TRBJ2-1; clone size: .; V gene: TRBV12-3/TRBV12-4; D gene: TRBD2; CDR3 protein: CASSFLAGVNEQFF; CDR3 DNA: TGTGCCAGCAGCTTCTTAGCGGGGGTAAATGAGCAGTTCTTC
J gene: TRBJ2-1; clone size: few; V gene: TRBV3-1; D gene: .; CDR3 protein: CASSQMSDPKFSEQFF; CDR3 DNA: TGTGCCAGCAGCCAGATGTCCGATCCGAAATTCAGTGAGCAGTTCTTC
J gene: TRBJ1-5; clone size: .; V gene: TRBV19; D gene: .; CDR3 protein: CASKKDGYSNQPQHF; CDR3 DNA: TGTGCCAGTAAGAAGGACGGATATAGCAATCAGCCCCAGCATTTT